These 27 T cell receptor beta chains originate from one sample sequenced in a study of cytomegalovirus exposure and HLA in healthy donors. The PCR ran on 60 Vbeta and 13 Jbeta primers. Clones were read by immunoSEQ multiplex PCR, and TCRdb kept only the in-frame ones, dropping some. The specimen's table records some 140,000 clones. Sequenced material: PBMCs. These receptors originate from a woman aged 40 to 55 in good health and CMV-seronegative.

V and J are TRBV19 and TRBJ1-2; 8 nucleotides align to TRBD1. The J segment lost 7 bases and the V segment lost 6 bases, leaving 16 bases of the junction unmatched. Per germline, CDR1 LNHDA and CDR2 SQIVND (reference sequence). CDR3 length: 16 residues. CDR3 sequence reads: CASSDPGTGIHGGYTF. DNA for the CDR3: TGTGCCAGTAGCGATCCCGGGACAGGAATTCATGGTGGCTACACCTTC. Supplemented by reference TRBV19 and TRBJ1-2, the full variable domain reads DGGITQSPKYLFRKEGQNVTLSCEQNLNHDAMYWYRQDPGQGLRLIYYSQIVNDFQKGDIAEGYSVSREKKESFPLTVTSAQKNPTAFYLCASSDPGTGIHGGYTFGSGTRLTVV.

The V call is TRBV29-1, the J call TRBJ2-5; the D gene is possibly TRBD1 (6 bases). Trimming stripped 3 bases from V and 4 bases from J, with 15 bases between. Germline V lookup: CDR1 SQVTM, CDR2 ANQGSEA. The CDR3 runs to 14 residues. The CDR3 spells CSVEGAGWGETQYF. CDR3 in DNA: TGCAGCGTTGAGGGGGCCGGATGGGGAGAGACCCAGTACTTC.

The CDR3 coding sequence is TGTGCCAGCAGCTTCGGGACAGGGGGCAACCCTAACTATGGCTACACCTTC. This translates into CASSFGTGGNPNYGYTF. The chain combines TRBV7-9 with TRBJ1-2, with 12 positions matching TRBD1. Germline loops: CDR1 SEHNR, CDR2 FQNEAQ (reference sequence). This CDR3 region has 17 residues. J was trimmed by 0 bases and V by 3 bases; bases with no gene match: 5. Full variable domain (outside the CDR3, taken from reference TRBV7-9 and TRBJ1-2): DTGVSQNPRHKITKRGQNVTFRCDPISEHNRLYWYRQTLGQGPEFLTYFQNEAQLEKSRLLSDRFSAERPKGSFSTLEIQRTEQGDSAMYLCASSFGTGGNPNYGYTFGSGTRLTVV.

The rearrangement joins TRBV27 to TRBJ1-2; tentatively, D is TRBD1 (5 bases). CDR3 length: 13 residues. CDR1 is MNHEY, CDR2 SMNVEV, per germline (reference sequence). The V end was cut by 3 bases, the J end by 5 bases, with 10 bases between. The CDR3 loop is CASSFGRAYGYTF. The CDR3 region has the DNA TGTGCCAGCAGTTTTGGCAGGGCTTATGGCTACACCTTC.

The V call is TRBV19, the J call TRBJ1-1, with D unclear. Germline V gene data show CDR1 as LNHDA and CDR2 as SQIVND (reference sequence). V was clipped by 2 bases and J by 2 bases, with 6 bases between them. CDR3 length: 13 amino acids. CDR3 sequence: CASSITANTEAFF. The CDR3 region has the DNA TGTGCCAGTAGTATAACAGCAAACACTGAAGCTTTCTTT.

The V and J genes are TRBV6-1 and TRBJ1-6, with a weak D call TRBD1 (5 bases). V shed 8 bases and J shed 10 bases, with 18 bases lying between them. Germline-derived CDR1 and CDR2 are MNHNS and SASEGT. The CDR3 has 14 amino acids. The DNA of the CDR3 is TGTGCCAGCCGCCTTGGGGGGGAGGAATCACCCCTCCACTTT. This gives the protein CASRLGGEESPLHF.

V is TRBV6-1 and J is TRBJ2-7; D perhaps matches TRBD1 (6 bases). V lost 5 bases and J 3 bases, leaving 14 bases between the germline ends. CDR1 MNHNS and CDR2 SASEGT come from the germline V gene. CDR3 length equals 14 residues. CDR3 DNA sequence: TGTGCCAGCAGTTTTACAGGGTCCCTCTACGAGCAGTACTTC. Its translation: CASSFTGSLYEQYF.

The CDR3 nucleotides read TGTGCCAGCTCACCACTGAGCCTAGCTAGCACAGATACGCAGTATTTT. Protein product: CASSPLSLASTDTQYF. The chain couples TRBV18 to TRBJ2-3; tentatively, D is TRBD2 (5 bases). There are 16 residues in the CDR3. V lost 1 base, J lost 0 bases, and 11 bases lay in between. Germline CDR1 and CDR2: KGHSH and LQKENI.

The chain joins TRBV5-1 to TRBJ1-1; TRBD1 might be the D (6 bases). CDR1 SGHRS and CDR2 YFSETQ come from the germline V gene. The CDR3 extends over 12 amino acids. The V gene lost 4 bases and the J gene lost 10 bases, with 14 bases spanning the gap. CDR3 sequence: CASSDEDRRAFF. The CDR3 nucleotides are TGCGCCAGCAGCGATGAGGACAGAAGAGCTTTCTTT.

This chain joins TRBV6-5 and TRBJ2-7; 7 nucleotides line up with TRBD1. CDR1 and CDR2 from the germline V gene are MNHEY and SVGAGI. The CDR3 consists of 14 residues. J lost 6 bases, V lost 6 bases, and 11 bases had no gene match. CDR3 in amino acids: CASREGQLKSEQYF. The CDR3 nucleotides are TGTGCCAGCAGAGAGGGACAGCTTAAATCCGAGCAGTACTTC.

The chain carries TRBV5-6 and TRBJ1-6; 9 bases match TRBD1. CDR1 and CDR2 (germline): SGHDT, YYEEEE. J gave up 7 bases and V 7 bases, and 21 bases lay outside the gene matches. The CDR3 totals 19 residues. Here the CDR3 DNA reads TGTGCCAGCGGAGACTCCGCGGACAGGGGTCCGGCTGTCAATTCACCCCTCCACTTT. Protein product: CASGDSADRGPAVNSPLHF.

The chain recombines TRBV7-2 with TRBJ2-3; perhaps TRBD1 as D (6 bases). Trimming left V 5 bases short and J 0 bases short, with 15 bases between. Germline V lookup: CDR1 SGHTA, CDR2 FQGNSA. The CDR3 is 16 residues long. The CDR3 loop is CASSNRGGFSTDTQYF. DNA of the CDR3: TGTGCCAGCAGCAATCGAGGGGGTTTTAGCACAGATACGCAGTATTTT.

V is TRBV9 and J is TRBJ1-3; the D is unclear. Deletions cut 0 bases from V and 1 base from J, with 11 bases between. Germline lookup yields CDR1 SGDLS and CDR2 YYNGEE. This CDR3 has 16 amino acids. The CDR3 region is CASSVEPGLSGNTIYF. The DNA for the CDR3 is TGTGCCAGCAGCGTAGAACCAGGTCTTTCTGGAAACACCATATATTTT.

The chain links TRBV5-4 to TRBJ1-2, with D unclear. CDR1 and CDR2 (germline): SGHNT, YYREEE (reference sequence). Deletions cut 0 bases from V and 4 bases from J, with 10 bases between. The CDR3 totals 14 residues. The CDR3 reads CASSLDAVPYGYTF. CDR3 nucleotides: TGTGCCAGCAGCTTGGATGCGGTTCCCTATGGCTACACCTTC.

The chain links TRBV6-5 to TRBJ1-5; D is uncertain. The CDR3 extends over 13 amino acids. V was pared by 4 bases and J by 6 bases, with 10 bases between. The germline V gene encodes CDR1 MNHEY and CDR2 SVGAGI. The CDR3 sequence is CASSFRDSQPQHF. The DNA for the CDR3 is TGTGCCAGCAGTTTCCGCGACTCTCAGCCCCAGCATTTT.

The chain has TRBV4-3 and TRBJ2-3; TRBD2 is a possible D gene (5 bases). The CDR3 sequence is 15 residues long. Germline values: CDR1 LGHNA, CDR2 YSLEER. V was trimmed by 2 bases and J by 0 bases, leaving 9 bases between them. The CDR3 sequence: CASSQLTGSTDTQYF. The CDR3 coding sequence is TGCGCCAGCAGCCAATTGACGGGAAGCACAGATACGCAGTATTTT.

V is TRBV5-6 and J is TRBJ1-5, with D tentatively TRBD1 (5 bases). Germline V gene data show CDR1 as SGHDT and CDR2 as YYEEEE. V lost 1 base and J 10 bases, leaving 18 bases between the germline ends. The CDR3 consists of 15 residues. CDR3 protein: CASSLYDRGFHPQHF. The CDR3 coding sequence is TGTGCCAGCAGCTTGTACGATAGGGGCTTTCATCCCCAGCATTTT.

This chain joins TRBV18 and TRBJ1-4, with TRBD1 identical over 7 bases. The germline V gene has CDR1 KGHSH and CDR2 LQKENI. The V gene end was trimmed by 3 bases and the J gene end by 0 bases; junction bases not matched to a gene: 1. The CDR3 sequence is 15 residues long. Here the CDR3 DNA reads TGTGCCAGCTCACCCCAGGGGGCAACTAATGAAAAACTGTTTTTT. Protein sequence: CASSPQGATNEKLFF.

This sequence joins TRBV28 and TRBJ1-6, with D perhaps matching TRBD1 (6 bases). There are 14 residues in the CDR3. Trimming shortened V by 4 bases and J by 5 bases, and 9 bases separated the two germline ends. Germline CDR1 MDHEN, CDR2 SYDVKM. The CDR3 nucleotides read TGTGCCAGCAGTTATCCAGGGGATAATTCACCCCTCCACTTT. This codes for CASSYPGDNSPLHF.

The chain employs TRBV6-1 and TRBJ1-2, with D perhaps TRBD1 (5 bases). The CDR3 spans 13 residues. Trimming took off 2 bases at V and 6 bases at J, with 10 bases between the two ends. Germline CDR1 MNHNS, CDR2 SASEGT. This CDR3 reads CASSEIRAHGYTF. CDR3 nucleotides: TGTGCCAGCAGTGAAATCAGGGCCCATGGCTACACCTTC.

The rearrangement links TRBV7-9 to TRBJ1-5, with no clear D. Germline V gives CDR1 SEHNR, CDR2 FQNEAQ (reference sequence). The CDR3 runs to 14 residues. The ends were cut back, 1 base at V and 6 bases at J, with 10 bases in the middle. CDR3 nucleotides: TGTGCCAGCAGCTTAGTGGGAGTAGGTCAGCCCCAGCATTTT. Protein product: CASSLVGVGQPQHF.

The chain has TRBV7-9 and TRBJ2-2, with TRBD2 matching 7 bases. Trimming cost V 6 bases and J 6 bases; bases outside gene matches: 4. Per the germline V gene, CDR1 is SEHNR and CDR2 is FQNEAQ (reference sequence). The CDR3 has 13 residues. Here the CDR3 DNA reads TGTGCCAGCAGACCTAGCGGTGCCGGGGAGCTGTTTTTT. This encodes CASRPSGAGELFF. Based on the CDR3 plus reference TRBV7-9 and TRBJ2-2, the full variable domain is DTGVSQNPRHKITKRGQNVTFRCDPISEHNRLYWYRQTLGQGPEFLTYFQNEAQLEKSRLLSDRFSAERPKGSFSTLEIQRTEQGDSAMYLCASRPSGAGELFFGEGSRLTVL.

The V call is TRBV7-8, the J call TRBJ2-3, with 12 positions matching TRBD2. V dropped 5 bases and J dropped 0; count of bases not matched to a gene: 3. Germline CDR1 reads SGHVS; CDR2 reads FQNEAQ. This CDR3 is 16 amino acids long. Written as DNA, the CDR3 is TGTGCCAGCAGCCATCTAGCGGGGGGGAGCACAGATACGCAGTATTTT. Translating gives CASSHLAGGSTDTQYF.

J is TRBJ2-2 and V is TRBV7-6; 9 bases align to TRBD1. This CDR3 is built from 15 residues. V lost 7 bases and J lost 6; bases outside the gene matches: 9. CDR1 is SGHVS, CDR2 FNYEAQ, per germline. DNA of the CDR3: TGTGCCAGCACTTTGGGACAGGGAATGGCCGGGGAGCTGTTTTTT. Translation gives CASTLGQGMAGELFF.

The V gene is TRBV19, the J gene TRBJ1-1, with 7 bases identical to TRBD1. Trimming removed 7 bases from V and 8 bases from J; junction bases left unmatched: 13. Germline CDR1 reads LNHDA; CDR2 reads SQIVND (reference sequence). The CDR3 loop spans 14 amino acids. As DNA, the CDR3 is TGTGCCAGTAACCTTCGACAGGGTATTGGAGAAGCTTTCTTT. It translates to CASNLRQGIGEAFF.

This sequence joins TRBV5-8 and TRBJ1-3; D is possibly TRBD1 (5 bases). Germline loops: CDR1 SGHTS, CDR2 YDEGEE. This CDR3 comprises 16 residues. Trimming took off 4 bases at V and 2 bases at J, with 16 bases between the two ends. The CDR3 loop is CASSPGWGEPGNTIYF. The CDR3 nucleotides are TGTGCCAGCAGCCCTGGTTGGGGGGAGCCTGGAAACACCATATATTTT.

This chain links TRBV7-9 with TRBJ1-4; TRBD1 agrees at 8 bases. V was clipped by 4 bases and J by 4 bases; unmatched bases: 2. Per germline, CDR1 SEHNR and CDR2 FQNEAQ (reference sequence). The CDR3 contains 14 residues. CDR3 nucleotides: TGTGCCAGCAGCTCTGACAGGGGTAATGAAAAACTGTTTTTT. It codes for CASSSDRGNEKLFF.